This T cell receptor beta chain was identified during a study of early T cells in non-severe SARS-CoV-2 infection (dated by TCRdb to the early 2020s). In the study overall: TCR sequencing used bulk RNA from unsorted whole blood, so alpha and beta chains could not be paired.

The method behind the library was 5' RACE. The instrument was a NextSeq 500. In the TCR library protocol, unique molecular identifiers were attached to individual cDNA molecules to correct for PCR bias and sequencing error. Both TCR alpha and beta chains were sequenced, and tight co-correlation was observed between alpha and beta sequence abundances in each sample. In the paper's pipeline: Decombinator V4 was used to annotate TCR sequences for V gene, J gene and CDR3. TCRs were defined as expanded if a significant change between any two time points was detected under a Poisson model with p below 0.0001. Abundances of TCRs were expressed as counts per million after normalisation to the total number of TCRs sequenced in each sample. MAIT TCRs were defined by TRAV1-2 paired with TRAJ12, TRAJ20 or TRAJ33, and iNKT TCRs by TRAV10 paired with TRAJ18. A search of VDJdb, accessed on 1 November 2021, was run for TCRs annotated to CMV, EBV and SARS-CoV-2, with TCRs annotated for multiple antigens excluded. TCRdb reprocessing: public reads trimmed at Q25 with fastp, clones called with MiXCR, in-frame beta chains kept. Records with the same CDR3 protein are collapsed into one entry carrying the most frequent genes and DNA. The V and J calls and clone size come from TCRdb's table, not from the authors' own analysis. This sample has around 79,000 distinct CDR3 sequences in its table, and approximately 10% of those were observed once. The ten largest clones represent 9.5% to 15% of the sample.

Points the paper makes about the study in general: Matching against VDJdb was skewed toward anti-spike CD8 responses, likely underestimated virus-specific expansions, and missed private and CD4 specificities.

Notes on this clonotype: Its antigen is currently not known. No base quality information exists; no much larger clone differs at one position.

This was a case-control study nested in a cohort of healthcare workers in London, UK, who had nasopharyngeal swab PCR tests and blood samples taken every week. Between 23 and 31 March 2020, the week of the UK lockdown, healthcare workers were enrolled and then followed up weekly for as long as 16 weeks. For CDR1 and CDR2, the germline V gene lists MDHEN and SYDVKM. The germline ends are 13 bases apart after V is trimmed by 5 bases and J by 3 bases. From the cysteine up to the phenylalanine, the CDR3 has a length of 15 residues. Solely the CDR3 DNA is kept, with 45 bases framed from the first base. The chain was built from TRBV28 and TRBJ2-2; TRBD1 could be the D gene, as 6 bases match. The sample was whole blood, taken at baseline. This receptor was taken from an adult who was a healthcare worker with PCR-confirmed SARS-CoV-2 infection or an uninfected control (not recorded which). The CDR3 protein is CASSPSDSYTGELFF. At the DNA level, the sequence is TGTGCCAGCAGTCCTTCGGACAGCTACACCGGGGAGCTGTTTTTT.